This T cell receptor (beta chain) was obtained from a study of CD8 T cells in Susac syndrome. Sequencing of TCR beta was performed on blood CD8+ and CD4+ T cells. Stable or active relapsing-remitting multiple sclerosis, untreated and meeting revised McDonald criteria, defined the controls. Negative magnetic isolation gave CD8+ and CD4+ cells; FACS enriched CD8+ TEMRA. This CDR3 spans 15 amino acids. CDR1 and CDR2 from the germline V gene are LGHDT and YNNKEL (reference sequence). V gave up 5 bases and J gave up 6 bases; unmatched junction bases: 8. Random-hexamer reverse transcription was applied to about 0.5 to 1 ug RNA. The method of amplification for TCR beta CDR3 was immunoSEQ multiplex PCR, covering 54 Vbeta and 13 Jbeta. MiXCR, applied by TCRdb to the immunoSEQ multiplex PCR reads, yields one record per CDR3 protein. The sample lists 110,000 or so distinct CDR3 sequences; more than 85% were seen once.

The V and J genes are TRBV3-1 and TRBJ2-1, with 9 positions matching TRBD1. The sequenced sample was CD4+ T cells from PBMCs. This sequence originates from a human donor with multiple sclerosis. CDR3 DNA: TGTGCCAGCAGCTCCCGGGACAGGGCCCCCAATGAGCAGTTCTTC. It specifies CASSSRDRAPNEQFF.